This T cell receptor (beta chain) appears in the sequencing data of a study of cytomegalovirus exposure and HLA in healthy donors. Study findings and constraints: The later analysis indicated that the majority of CMV-associated TCR beta chains appeared HLA-restricted. CMV antigen specificity of a few CMV-associated chains was confirmed in vitro. Cytomegalovirus-associated status was assigned to some 180 TCR beta chains. A later analysis showed TCR association rates differing by HLA locus, peaking at DRB1 and lowest at HLA-C.

Researchers ran the PCR with 60 Vbeta and 13 Jbeta primers. Sequenced by immunoSEQ multiplex PCR; TCRdb stores in-frame clones only, minus some. The sample shows approximately 160,000 clones, 77% of them seen only once. This clone was observed a handful of times. The antigen is not known. V lost 0 bases to trimming and J lost 2 bases, with 8 bases between them. This CDR3 has 14 residues. Looked up from germline, CDR1 is SGHDT and CDR2 is YYEEEE. This clonotype was sampled from a woman aged 40 to 50 in good health and CMV-seropositive. The sequencing sample was made of PBMCs. The chain couples TRBV5-6 to TRBJ2-5; D gene unclear. The CDR3 nucleotides read TGTGCCAGCAGCTTGGACAGTCGACAAGAGACCCAGTACTTC. Translating it yields CASSLDSRQETQYF.